This T cell receptor (beta chain) derives from a study of blood T cells in healthy people across ages. RNA extraction gave at least 6 micrograms of total RNA per sample. The use of a sample-barcoded 5' primer and a J-beta primer mix characterized a second PCR of 7 to 11 cycles. A single record per CDR3 protein comes from TCRdb applying MiXCR to the 5' RACE reads. The sample lists around 850,000 distinct CDR3 sequences; about 34% were seen once. The CDR3 contains 14 residues. Looked up from germline, CDR1 is SGHRS and CDR2 is YFSETQ. V was pared by 3 bases and J by 6 bases, with 6 bases of the junction left unmatched.

This sequence joins TRBV5-1 and TRBJ2-1; 7 bases agree with TRBD1. The clonotype was recovered from a man between 18 and 35 years old in good health. The sequenced material came from blood. The CDR3 bases are TGCGCCAGCAGCTCCCAATGGACAGGCAATGAGCAGTTCTTC. Its translation: CASSSQWTGNEQFF.